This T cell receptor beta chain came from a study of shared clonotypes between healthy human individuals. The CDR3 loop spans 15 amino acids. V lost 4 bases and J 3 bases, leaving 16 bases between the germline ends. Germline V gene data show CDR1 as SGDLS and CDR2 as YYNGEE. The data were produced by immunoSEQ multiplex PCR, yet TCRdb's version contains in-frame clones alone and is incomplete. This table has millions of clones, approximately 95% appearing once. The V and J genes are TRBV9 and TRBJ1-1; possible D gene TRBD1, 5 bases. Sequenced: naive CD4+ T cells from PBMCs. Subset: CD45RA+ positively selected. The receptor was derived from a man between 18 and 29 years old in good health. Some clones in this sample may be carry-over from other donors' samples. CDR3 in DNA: TGTGCCAGCAGCACTACCTCTCGGGGGGACACTGAAGCTTTCTTT. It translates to CASSTTSRGDTEAFF.